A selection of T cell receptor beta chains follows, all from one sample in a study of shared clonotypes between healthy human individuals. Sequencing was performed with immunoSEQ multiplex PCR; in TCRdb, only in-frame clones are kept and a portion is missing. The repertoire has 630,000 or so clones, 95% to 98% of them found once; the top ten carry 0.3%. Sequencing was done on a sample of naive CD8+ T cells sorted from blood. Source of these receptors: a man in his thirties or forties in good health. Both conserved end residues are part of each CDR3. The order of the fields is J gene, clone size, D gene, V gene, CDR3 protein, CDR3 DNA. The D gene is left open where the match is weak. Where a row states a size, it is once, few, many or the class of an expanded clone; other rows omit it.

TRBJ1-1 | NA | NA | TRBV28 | CASSLDPQVAFF | TGTGCCAGCAGTTTGGACCCTCAGGTGGCTTTCTTT
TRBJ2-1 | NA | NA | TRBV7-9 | CASSASEEWGFHEQFF | TGTGCCAGCAGCGCTTCCGAGGAATGGGGTTTTCATGAGCAGTTCTTC
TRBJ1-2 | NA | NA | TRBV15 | CATSRDARGDPYGYTF | TGTGCCACCAGCAGAGATGCCCGGGGAGACCCCTATGGCTACACCTTC
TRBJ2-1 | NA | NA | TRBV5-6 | CASSESRGPEQFF | TGTGCCAGCAGCGAATCTCGGGGCCCTGAGCAGTTCTTC
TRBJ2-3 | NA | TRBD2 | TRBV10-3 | CAIRPGAGGFLDTQYF | TGTGCCATCAGACCGGGGGCGGGAGGGTTTTTAGATACGCAGTATTTT
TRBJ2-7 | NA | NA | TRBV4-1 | CASSQGSRLDYEQYF | TGCGCCAGCAGCCAGGGTTCCCGACTTGATTACGAGCAGTACTTC
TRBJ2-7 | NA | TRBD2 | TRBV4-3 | CASSQDLGLAGVYEQYF | TGCGCCAGCAGCCAAGATTTGGGTCTAGCGGGAGTCTACGAGCAGTACTTC
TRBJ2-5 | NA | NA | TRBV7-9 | CASSSQLETQYF | TGTGCCAGCAGCTCCCAGCTCGAGACCCAGTACTTC
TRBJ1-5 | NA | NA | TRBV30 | CAWSIGTDSNQPQHF | TGTGCCTGGAGTATCGGGACGGACTCAAATCAGCCCCAGCATTTT
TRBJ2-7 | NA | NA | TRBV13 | CASSFRHEQYF | TGTGCCAGCAGCTTTCGCCACGAGCAGTACTTC
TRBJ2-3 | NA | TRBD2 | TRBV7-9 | CASSSPGTSGRATDTQYF | TGTGCCAGCAGCTCGCCCGGGACTAGCGGGAGGGCCACAGATACGCAGTATTTT
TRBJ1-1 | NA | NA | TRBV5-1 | CASSLVGLMNTEAFF | TGCGCCAGCAGCTTGGTCGGCTTAATGAACACTGAAGCTTTCTTT
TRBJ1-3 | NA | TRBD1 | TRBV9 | CASIKTTGAGNTIYF | TGTGCCAGCATTAAGACGACAGGGGCAGGAAACACCATATATTTT
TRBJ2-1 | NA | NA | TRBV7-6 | CASSLDNEQFF | TGTGCCAGCAGCTTAGACAATGAGCAGTTCTTC
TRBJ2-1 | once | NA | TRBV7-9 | CASSLALGSEQFF | TGTGCCAGCAGCTTAGCCCTGGGGTCTGAGCAGTTCTTC
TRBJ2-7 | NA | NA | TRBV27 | CASSFQAPSGEQYF | TGTGCCAGCAGTTTCCAGGCCCCGTCTGGGGAGCAGTACTTC
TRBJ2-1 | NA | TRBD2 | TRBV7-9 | CASSLAGLYDNEQFF | TGTGCCAGCAGCTTAGCGGGACTATACGACAATGAGCAGTTCTTC